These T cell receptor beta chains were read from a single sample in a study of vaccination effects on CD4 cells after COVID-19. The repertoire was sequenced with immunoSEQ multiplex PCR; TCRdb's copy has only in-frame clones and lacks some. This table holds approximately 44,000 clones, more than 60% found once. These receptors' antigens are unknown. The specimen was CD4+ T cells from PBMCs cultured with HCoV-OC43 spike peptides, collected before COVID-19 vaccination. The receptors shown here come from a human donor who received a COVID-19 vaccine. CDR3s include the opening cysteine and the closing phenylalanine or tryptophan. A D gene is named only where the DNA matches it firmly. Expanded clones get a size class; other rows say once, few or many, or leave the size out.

TGTGCCAGCAGCCCGCGGCGGTCGGGAGAGACCCAGTACTTC,CASSPRRSGETQYF,TRBV7-8,-,-,TRBJ2-5
TGCGCCAGCAGCCTCCGGACGGCAGGGCTTAATGAAAAACTGTTTTTT,CASSLRTAGLNEKLFF,TRBV4-1,-,-,TRBJ1-4
TGTGCCTGGAGTTCGGGGGTTGTCTACACCTTC,CAWSSGVVYTF,TRBV30,-,-,TRBJ1-2
TGTGCCTGGAGTTCGGGGACTAGCTACAATGAGCAGTTCTTC,CAWSSGTSYNEQFF,TRBV30,TRBD2,-,TRBJ2-1
TGTGCCAGTAGTATGAGCGGGACGCCCGAGCAGTACTTC,CASSMSGTPEQYF,TRBV19,TRBD2,-,TRBJ2-7
TGTGCCTGGAGATTAACCGGGACAGGTCGCTACGAGCAGTACTTC,CAWRLTGTGRYEQYF,TRBV30,TRBD1,-,TRBJ2-7
TGTGCCAGCAGCCGGACGGGTGCCACTGAAGCTTTCTTT,CASSRTGATEAFF,TRBV7-9,-,once,TRBJ1-1
TGTGCCAGTAGACCGTCGGGGGGGCTGGGTGAAAAACTGTTTTTT,CASRPSGGLGEKLFF,TRBV19,-,-,TRBJ1-4
TGTGCCACCAGCAGGGCCGGGACAGGGGGCTTCGAGCAGTACTTC,CATSRAGTGGFEQYF,TRBV15,TRBD1,-,TRBJ2-7
TGTGCCTGGAGTCGTTTAGGAGCGGGGGGGCAAGAGACCCAGTACTTC,CAWSRLGAGGQETQYF,TRBV30,TRBD2,-,TRBJ2-5
TGTGCCAGTAGTCTACGGGGTGACGGTCCCTATAATTCACCCCTCCACTTT,CASSLRGDGPYNSPLHF,TRBV19,-,-,TRBJ1-6
TGTGCCAGCAGTCGTCTTTTGGGCAGCTCCTACGAGCAGTACTTC,CASSRLLGSSYEQYF,TRBV27,-,-,TRBJ2-7
TGTGCTAGCAGCCCTAACCGCGGGAACAATGAGCAGTTCTTC,CASSPNRGNNEQFF,TRBV7-7,-,-,TRBJ2-1
TGTGCCAGCACCCGACAGGGGGCTCGAACTGAAGCTTTCTTT,CASTRQGARTEAFF,TRBV28,TRBD1,-,TRBJ1-1
TGCGCCAGCAGCCGCGTCGGACGGGGCAATGAGCAGTTCTTC,CASSRVGRGNEQFF,TRBV4-1,-,-,TRBJ2-1
TGCGCCAGCAGCTTGCTCCGGGGGGCTGAGACCCAGTACTTC,CASSLLRGAETQYF,TRBV5-1,-,few,TRBJ2-5
TGTGCCAGCAGCTTAGTTGGGCCCAAGTCCCTACCGCTTATCAATGAGCAGTTCTTC,CASSLVGPKSLPLINEQFF,TRBV7-9,-,few,TRBJ2-1
TGTGCCAGCAGCTTGGAGGGCAGGGCCTCAAATTCACCCCTCCACTTT,CASSLEGRASNSPLHF,TRBV5-6,-,-,TRBJ1-6
TGTGCCATCAGAGGGACGCAGCGGGAGACCCAGTACTTC,CAIRGTQRETQYF,TRBV10-3,-,-,TRBJ2-5
TGTGCCAGCAGCTTAGGGGAAGACAGGACCGGGGAGCTGTTTTTT,CASSLGEDRTGELFF,TRBV7-9,-,-,TRBJ2-2
TGTGCCATCAGTGAGTCGTTCAAGGGGGCGGAGCAGCCCCAGCATTTT,CAISESFKGAEQPQHF,TRBV10-3,TRBD1,-,TRBJ1-5
TGTGCCAGTAGTCCCGGGACTAGCGGAGACAAACCACTCTCCTACGAGCAGTACTTC,CASSPGTSGDKPLSYEQYF,TRBV19,TRBD2,few,TRBJ2-7
TGTGCCTGGAGGGTCTCCGGGACAGGGGACTATGGCTACACCTTC,CAWRVSGTGDYGYTF,TRBV30,TRBD1,-,TRBJ1-2